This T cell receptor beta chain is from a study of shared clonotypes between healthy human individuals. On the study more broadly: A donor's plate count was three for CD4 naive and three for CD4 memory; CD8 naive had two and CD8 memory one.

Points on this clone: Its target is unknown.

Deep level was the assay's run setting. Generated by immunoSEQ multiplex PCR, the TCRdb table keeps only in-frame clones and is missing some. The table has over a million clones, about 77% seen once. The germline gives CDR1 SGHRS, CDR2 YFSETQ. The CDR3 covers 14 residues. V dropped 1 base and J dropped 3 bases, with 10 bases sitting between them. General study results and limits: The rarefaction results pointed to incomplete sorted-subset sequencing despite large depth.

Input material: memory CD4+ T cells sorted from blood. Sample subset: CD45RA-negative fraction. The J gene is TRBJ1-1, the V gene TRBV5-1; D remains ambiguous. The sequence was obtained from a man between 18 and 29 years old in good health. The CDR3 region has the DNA TGCGCCAGCAGCTTGTCGGGGTTCCACACTGAAGCTTTCTTT. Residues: CASSLSGFHTEAFF.